This entry describes one T cell receptor beta chain. Antigen unknown. This table comes from immunoSEQ multiplex PCR, and its TCRdb copy is limited to in-frame clones, with some not included. This sample yields around 41,000 clones, of which 86% are seen a single time; roughly 6.1% belongs to the top ten. The CDR3 contains 17 residues. The junction had 11 bases not matched to a gene; V was cut back by 6 bases and J by 3 bases. CDR1 and CDR2 (germline): SQVTM, ANQGSEA. These data come from a study of T cells in localized non-small cell lung cancer. Whole-study results and caveats: Uninvolved adjacent lung showed higher T cell clonality than tumor. In adjacent lung, a median roughly 57 of the top 100 tumor clones were found. Heterogeneity is still possible, as just one tumor region was sequenced. Those with higher blood T cell density had longer overall survival.

The sequence was obtained from a man between 40 and 69 years old with stage I lung adenocarcinoma. This chain uses TRBV29-1 with TRBJ2-6, with 10 bases that match TRBD1. Material: peripheral blood, obtained before any cancer treatment. Here the CDR3 reads CSVWDRGAPGGANVLTF. DNA for the CDR3: TGCAGCGTCTGGGACAGGGGAGCTCCAGGTGGGGCCAACGTCCTGACTTTC.